These T cell receptor beta chains were read from a single sample in a study of response to subunit inactivated influenza vaccine. TCRdb re-called the RT-PCR reads with MiXCR, one entry per CDR3 protein. The table shows more than 700,000 distinct CDR3 sequences, with over 20% occurring only once. Sequenced material: PBMCs from blood, taken less than 6 days after vaccination. The receptor set was obtained from a man aged 45-65 years who received an inactivated influenza vaccine. Both conserved end residues are trimmed from each CDR3. Each record gives: J gene, V gene, CDR3 protein.

J: TRBJ1-1
V: TRBV7-8
CDR3: ASSLVSGENTEAF

J: TRBJ2-7
V: TRBV18
CDR3: ASSPPGPDRDEQY

J: TRBJ1-1
V: TRBV12-3/TRBV12-4
CDR3: ASSLGDRGRRTEAF

J: TRBJ2-1
V: TRBV20-1
CDR3: SATTSERASEQF

J: TRBJ2-7
V: TRBV10-3
CDR3: AINLNSRTYEQY

J: TRBJ1-6
V: TRBV4-3
CDR3: ASSQSTVPTLH

J: TRBJ2-3
V: TRBV5-1
CDR3: ASKKGLDTDTQY

J: TRBJ2-3
V: TRBV18
CDR3: ASSSSGQGTDTQY

J: TRBJ1-5
V: TRBV5-6
CDR3: ASSWPGPPTPNQPQH

J: TRBJ2-1
V: TRBV24-1
CDR3: ATSDYVMGNEQF

J: TRBJ2-7
V: TRBV5-5
CDR3: ATGLAGGSYEQY

J: TRBJ2-1
V: TRBV5-6
CDR3: ASRSSGSPRNEQF

J: TRBJ2-5
V: TRBV7-2
CDR3: ASSSRGVEETQY

J: TRBJ2-2
V: TRBV7-9
CDR3: ASSSLGGLVLF

J: TRBJ2-7
V: TRBV12-3/TRBV12-4
CDR3: ASSFQGAGYEQY

J: TRBJ2-7
V: TRBV29-1
CDR3: SVIWDGPYEQY

J: TRBJ1-2
V: TRBV12-3/TRBV12-4
CDR3: ASSFPRRQGLYGYT

J: TRBJ2-1
V: TRBV20-1
CDR3: SARERLAGGHNEQF

J: TRBJ2-3
V: TRBV29-1
CDR3: SVEDRTSVRADTQY

J: TRBJ2-7
V: TRBV25-1
CDR3: ASSQVDRVGNYEQY

J: TRBJ2-2
V: TRBV5-1
CDR3: ASSWRDGNTGELF

J: TRBJ1-1
V: TRBV3-1
CDR3: ASSQAGDEAF

J: TRBJ2-1
V: TRBV20-1
CDR3: SARGARGYNEQF

J: TRBJ2-7
V: TRBV20-1
CDR3: SARPGLAGEVQY

J: TRBJ2-1
V: TRBV3-1
CDR3: ASSQRTSGEQF

J: TRBJ1-1
V: TRBV11-2
CDR3: ASRRNAEAF

J: TRBJ1-2
V: TRBV27
CDR3: ASGYSGSYGYT

J: TRBJ2-7
V: TRBV12-3/TRBV12-4
CDR3: ASSFGPLYEQY

J: TRBJ2-7
V: TRBV20-1
CDR3: SAGDTHASYEQY

J: TRBJ2-3
V: TRBV5-1
CDR3: ASSHSGSRTDTQY

J: TRBJ1-2
V: TRBV5-1
CDR3: ASSHDPGDYGYT

J: TRBJ1-2
V: TRBV15
CDR3: ATSRETDYGYT